The text below deals with one TCR beta chain. Its antigen is still unknown. This record belongs to a study of cytomegalovirus exposure and HLA in healthy donors. The study's findings and limits: CMV antigen specificity was confirmed in vitro for a few CMV-associated chains.

Among the 110 or so subjects of the validation cohort, separate from the roughly 650-subject first cohort, were the donors. The assay was immunoSEQ multiplex PCR, and TCRdb's table has in-frame clones only and misses some. The data show some 150,000 clones, 70% to 90% seen once. This TCR came from a man younger than 35 in good health and CMV-seropositive. The sequenced material came from PBMCs.

The CDR3 DNA reads as TGTGCCAGTAGTACCCCCCGGGCGGGGCTAACCTACGAGCAGTACTTC. Translation gives CASSTPRAGLTYEQYF. The chain uses TRBV19 and TRBJ2-7; tentative D call: TRBD2 (6 bases). The V end lost 4 bases, the J end lost 2 bases, and 18 bases lay between the germline ends. This CDR3 has 16 residues. CDR1 is LNHDA and CDR2 is SQIVND in the germline V gene (reference sequence).